The sequence of this T cell receptor (beta chain) was determined in a study of blood T cell repertoires in COVID-19. The wider study: COVID-19 samples collected from the United States, Italy and Spain covered acute and convalescent phases. In each case, the material was cDNA or gDNA derived from T cells, B-cell-depleted T cells, or PBMCs.

This clone was detected once. Authors' analysis steps: Reference gene primer amplification in the assay estimated nucleated cell counts. Here immunoSEQ multiplex PCR was the method, and the copy in TCRdb shows in-frame clones only, minus some. The DNA gave D and trimming, while V, J and clone size come from that table. Among about 80,000 clones listed, approximately 80% were seen once. The sequence derives from a woman in her 70s with acute or convalescent COVID-19. Sequencing was performed on peripheral blood.

The CDR3 region is CASSLGTGINFEAFF. The CDR3 DNA sequence: TGCGCCAGCAGCTTGGGCACAGGGATAAACTTTGAAGCTTTCTTT. The chain combines TRBV5-1 with TRBJ1-1; perhaps TRBD1 as D (6 bases). The V end was cut by 0 bases, the J end by 7 bases, with 16 bases between. Germline V CDR1 and CDR2: SGHRS, YFSETQ. The CDR3 loop spans 15 amino acids.